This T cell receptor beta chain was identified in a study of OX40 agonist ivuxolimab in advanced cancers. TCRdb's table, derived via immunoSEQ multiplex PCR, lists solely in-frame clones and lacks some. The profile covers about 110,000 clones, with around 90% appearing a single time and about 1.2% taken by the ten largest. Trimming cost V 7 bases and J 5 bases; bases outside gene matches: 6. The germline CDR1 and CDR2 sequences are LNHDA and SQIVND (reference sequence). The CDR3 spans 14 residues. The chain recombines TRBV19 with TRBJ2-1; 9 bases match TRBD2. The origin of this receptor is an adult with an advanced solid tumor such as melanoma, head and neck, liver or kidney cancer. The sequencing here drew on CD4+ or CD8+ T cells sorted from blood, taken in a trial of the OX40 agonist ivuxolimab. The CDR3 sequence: CASKSLAGNNEQFF. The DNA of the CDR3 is TGTGCCAGTAAGAGTCTAGCGGGGAACAATGAGCAGTTCTTC.